Sequencing of this T cell receptor (beta chain) was carried out in a study of OX40 agonist ivuxolimab in advanced cancers. Method: immunoSEQ multiplex PCR; TCRdb's copy keeps in-frame clones and lacks some. The sample records approximately 58,000 clones, over 75% being singletons. This CDR3 comprises 15 residues. V was clipped by 1 base and J by 2 bases, with 8 bases between them. Germline V gene sequence: CDR1 SGHNT, CDR2 YENEEA. The receptor comes from an adult with an advanced solid tumor such as melanoma, head and neck, liver or kidney cancer. The chain combines TRBV11-3 with TRBJ2-2; no reliable D call. This sample comprised CD4+ or CD8+ T cells sorted from blood, obtained in a trial of the OX40 agonist ivuxolimab. The CDR3, as DNA: TGTGCCAGCAGCTTAGCAGTCCGCAACACCGGGGAGCTGTTTTTT. Translation gives CASSLAVRNTGELFF.